Reported below is one T cell receptor beta chain. At one of its ends the junction is not consistent with the germline gene, which may arise from a read error. These data are taken from a study of Graves' ophthalmopathy and Graves' hyperthyroidism. RNA transcripts were the template, and TCR beta CDR3 regions were amplified from them. First-round RT-PCR relied on HTBI primers, and a second-round multiplex PCR came next. TCRdb called the multiplex PCR reads again in MiXCR, with one record for every CDR3 protein. The sample lists around 1.1 million distinct CDR3 sequences, about two fifths seen once, with around 10% in the top ten. The CDR3 runs to 14 residues.

The chain is built from TRBV12-3 or TRBV12-4 and TRBJ2-5; D not certain. The receptor comes from an adult man with Graves' hyperthyroidism. The source material was peripheral blood or thyroid tissue (not recorded which). The CDR3, as DNA: TGTGCCGGCAGTTTGAGGCAGCGAAGAGAGACCCAGTACTTC. It yields the protein CAGSLRQRRETQYF.